These 2 T cell receptor beta chains share one sample of origin, sequenced in a study of T cells in Graves' hyperthyroidism and ophthalmopathy. There were TCR beta CDR3 regions amplified from RNA transcripts. HTBI primers were the set used in a first-round RT-PCR of the TCR CDR3. MiXCR was run by TCRdb on the multiplex PCR reads, yielding one entry per CDR3 protein. Of about 350,000 distinct CDR3 sequences in the sample, 15% to 20% were seen once. The specimen was blood. These receptor sequences come from a woman aged 40-49 years with Graves' ophthalmopathy.

This clonotype was seen at least ten times. The chain combines TRBV28 with TRBJ2-7; D is possibly TRBD1 (6 bases). V lost 6 bases and J 4 bases, leaving 13 bases between the germline ends. The CDR3 spans 13 residues. CDR1 is MDHEN, CDR2 SYDVKM, per germline. DNA of the CDR3: TGTGCCAGCAGCCCTGGGGGCGGGTACGAGCAGTACTTC. Translating it yields CASSPGGGYEQYF.

The chain has TRBV12-3 or TRBV12-4 and TRBJ2-5; tentative D call: TRBD2 (6 bases). There are 16 residues in the CDR3. V lost 6 bases and J lost 2, with 19 bases in between. The CDR3 loop reads CASSPGLPTLQETQYF. In nucleotides, the CDR3 is TGTGCCAGCAGCCCCGGACTACCGACCTTACAAGAGACCCAGTACTTC.